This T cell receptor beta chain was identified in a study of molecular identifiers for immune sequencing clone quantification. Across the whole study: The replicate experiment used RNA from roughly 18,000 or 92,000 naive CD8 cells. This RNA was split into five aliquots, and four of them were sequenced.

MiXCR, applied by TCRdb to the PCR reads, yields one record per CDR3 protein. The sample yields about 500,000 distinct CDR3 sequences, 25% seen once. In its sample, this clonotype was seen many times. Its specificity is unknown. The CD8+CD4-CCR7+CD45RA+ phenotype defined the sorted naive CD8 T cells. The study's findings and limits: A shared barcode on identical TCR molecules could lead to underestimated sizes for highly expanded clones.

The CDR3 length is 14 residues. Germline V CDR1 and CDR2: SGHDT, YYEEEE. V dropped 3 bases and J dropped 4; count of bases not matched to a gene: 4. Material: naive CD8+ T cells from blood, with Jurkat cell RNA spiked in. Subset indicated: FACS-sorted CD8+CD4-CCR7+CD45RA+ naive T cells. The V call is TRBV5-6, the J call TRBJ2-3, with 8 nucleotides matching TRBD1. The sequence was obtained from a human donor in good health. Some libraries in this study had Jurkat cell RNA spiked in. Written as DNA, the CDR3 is TGTGCCAGCAGCTGGGGGACAGGCCCAGATACGCAGTATTTT. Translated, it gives CASSWGTGPDTQYF.